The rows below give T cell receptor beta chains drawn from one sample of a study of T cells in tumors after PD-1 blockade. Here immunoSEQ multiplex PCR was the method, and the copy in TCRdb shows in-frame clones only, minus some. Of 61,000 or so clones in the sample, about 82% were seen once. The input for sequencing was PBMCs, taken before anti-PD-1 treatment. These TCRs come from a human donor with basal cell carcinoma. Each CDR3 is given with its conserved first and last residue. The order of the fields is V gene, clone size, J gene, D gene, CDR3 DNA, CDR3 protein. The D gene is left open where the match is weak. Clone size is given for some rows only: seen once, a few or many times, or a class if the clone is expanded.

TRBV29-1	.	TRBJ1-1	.	TGCAGCGTTGGGGCATTAGGCACTGAAGCTTTCTTT	CSVGALGTEAFF
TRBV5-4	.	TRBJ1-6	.	TGTGCCAGCAGCTTGCCCGAATATAATTCACCCCTCCACTTT	CASSLPEYNSPLHF
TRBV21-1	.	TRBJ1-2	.	TGTGCCAGCAGCAAAGCCCCGGACAGGGACTGTGGCTACACCTTC	CASSKAPDRDCGYTF
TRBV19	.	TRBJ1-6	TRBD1	TGTGCCAGTAGTATCAGGGACAGGGTTGATTCACCCCTCCACTTT	CASSIRDRVDSPLHF
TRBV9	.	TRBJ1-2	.	TGTGCCAGCAGCGTAGCCCCGGACAGAAACTATGGCTACACCTTC	CASSVAPDRNYGYTF
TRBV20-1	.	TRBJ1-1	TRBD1	TGCAGTGCCAGGACAGGTGCTTTCTTT	CSARTGAFF
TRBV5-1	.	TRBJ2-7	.	TGCGCCAGCAGCTTCACACACCGACCCTACGAGCAGTACTTC	CASSFTHRPYEQYF
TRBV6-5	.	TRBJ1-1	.	TGTGCCAGCAGGGACCCAAACACTGAAGCTTTCTTT	CASRDPNTEAFF
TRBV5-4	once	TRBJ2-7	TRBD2	TGTGCCAGCAGCGACCTAGCGGGGGCCCATTACGAGCAGTACTTC	CASSDLAGAHYEQYF
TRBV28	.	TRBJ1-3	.	TGTGCCAGCAGAACTTCCACGGCCGCCCGGACTGGAAACACCATATATTTT	CASRTSTAARTGNTIYF
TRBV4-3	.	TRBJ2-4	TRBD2	TGCGCCCGCAGCCAAGATTTTATAACACGCGGGGGGGGAGACATTCAGTACTTC	CARSQDFITRGGGDIQYF
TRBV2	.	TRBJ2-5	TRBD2	TGTGCCAGCAGAGACGGGACTAGCTGGGAGACCCAGTACTTC	CASRDGTSWETQYF
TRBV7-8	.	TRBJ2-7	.	TGTGCCAGCAGCGCGGGACCGGGGACAGAAAGAGTCCCAGGGGTCCACGAGCAGTACTTC	CASSAGPGTERVPGVHEQYF
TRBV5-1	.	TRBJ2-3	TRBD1	TGCGCCAGCAGCCTGGGACAGGGGGACCCGGATACGCAGTATTTT	CASSLGQGDPDTQYF
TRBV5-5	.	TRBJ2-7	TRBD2	TGTGCCAGCAGCTCCGGACTAGCGGGGAACTACGAGCAGTACTTC	CASSSGLAGNYEQYF
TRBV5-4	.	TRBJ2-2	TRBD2	TGTGCCAGCAGCCCGCGGGGGGCGCGGAACACCGGGGAGCTGTTTTTT	CASSPRGARNTGELFF
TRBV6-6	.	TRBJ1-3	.	TGTGCCAGCACCCCTCCGAGCAGGGTTGGAAACACCATATATTTT	CASTPPSRVGNTIYF
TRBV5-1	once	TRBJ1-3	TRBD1	TGCGCCAGCAGCCTACAGGGGACAGGAAACACCATATATTTT	CASSLQGTGNTIYF
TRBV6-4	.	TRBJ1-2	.	TGTGCCAGCAGTCTCAATGAAGGGGACGGTTATGGCTACACCTTC	CASSLNEGDGYGYTF
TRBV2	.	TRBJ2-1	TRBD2	TGTGCCAGCAGTGAAAGGCTAGCGGGGGCATACAATGAGCAGTTCTTC	CASSERLAGAYNEQFF
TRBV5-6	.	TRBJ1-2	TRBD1	TGTGCCAGCAGCTTACAGGGGGAAGGGTATGGCTACACCTTC	CASSLQGEGYGYTF
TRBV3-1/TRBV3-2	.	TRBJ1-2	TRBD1	TGTGCCAGCAGCCAAGCGACCGGGACAGCGAAGCACTACACCTTC	CASSQATGTAKHYTF
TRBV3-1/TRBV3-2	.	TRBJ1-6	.	TGTGCCAGCAGCCCAGAGGGAGGGCGCACTAATTCACCCCTCCACTTT	CASSPEGGRTNSPLHF
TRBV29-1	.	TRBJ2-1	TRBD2	TGCAGCGTCGAGCGGGGGGGTGGGTACAATGAGCAGTTCTTC	CSVERGGGYNEQFF
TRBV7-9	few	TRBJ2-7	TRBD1	TGTGCCAGCAGCTTAGCGGGACAGGGTGCCACCTACGAGCAGTACTTC	CASSLAGQGATYEQYF
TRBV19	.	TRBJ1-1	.	TGTGCCAGTAGTATAGACGGGGCGGTGACCCCTGAAGCTTTCTTT	CASSIDGAVTPEAFF
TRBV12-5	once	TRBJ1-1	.	TGTGCTAGTGGTCCTTATTCCAGGGTGAACACTGAAGCTTTCTTT	CASGPYSRVNTEAFF
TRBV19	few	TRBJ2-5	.	TGTGCCAGTAGTATAAAGACTCAAGAGACCCAGTACTTC	CASSIKTQETQYF
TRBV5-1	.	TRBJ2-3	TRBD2	TGCGCCAGCAGCTTTTGGGGCGGGGGGGCCCGAGATACGCAGTATTTT	CASSFWGGGARDTQYF
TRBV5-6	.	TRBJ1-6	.	TGTGCCAGCAGCCCTTGGATGGGGACGCTTAATTCACCCCTCCACTTT	CASSPWMGTLNSPLHF
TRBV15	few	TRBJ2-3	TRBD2	TGTGCCACCAGCAGAGGGCGGGGGAATACAGATACGCAGTATTTT	CATSRGRGNTDTQYF
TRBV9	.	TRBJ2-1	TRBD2	TGTGCCAGCAGCGCGGGGACTAGCGGGGAGGGCGAGCAGTTCTTC	CASSAGTSGEGEQFF
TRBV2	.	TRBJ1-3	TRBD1	TGTGCCAGCAACCGAAGGGGGCTAGATGGAAACACCATATATTTT	CASNRRGLDGNTIYF
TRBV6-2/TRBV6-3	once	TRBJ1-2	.	TGTGCCAGCAGTTACGGGTCCGGCTACACCTTC	CASSYGSGYTF